This T cell receptor (beta chain) is drawn from a study of shared clonotypes between healthy human individuals (TCRdb year 2020). The study in broad terms: A few men and a couple of women, aged 18 to 49 years, made up the cohort. To estimate repertoire size and how much clonotype sharing occurs between individuals, the study deeply sequenced the blood TCR repertoires of about five healthy adults. To increase sequencing depth and limit assay-specific biases, different laboratories used diverse techniques to prepare libraries and sequence TCR repertoires. Between about 0.8 and 8.9 billion PBMCs per donor were obtained by leukapheresis. What the authors observed across the whole study: Sampling was limited to blood, and TCR repertoires in tissue likely differ from TCR repertoires in blood. Because the study included a small number of donors, the genetic and exposure-history diversity represented was limited. Pairwise subsampling led to the expectation that sequencing depth would affect the degree of clonotype sharing among donors.

Using the deep immunoSEQ assay, multiplex PCR amplified TCR CDR3 regions from genomic DNA. Genomic DNA extracted from each cell subset was distributed evenly over all wells of several immunoSEQ 96-well plates, and each plate served as one replicate. For unsorted PBMC, about 270 ng of genomic DNA, equivalent to 25,000 to 35,000 T cell genomes, went into each replicate PCR. Ten immunoSEQ deep assay plates were used to sequence the unsorted PBMC genomic DNA. Purified libraries were measured with a Qubit 3.0 fluorometer, size-checked on a Bioanalyzer 2100, and measured again with the KAPA Library Quantification kit. Each immunoSEQ 96-well plate was sequenced on its own single-read 150-cycle Illumina NextSeq 550 flow cell. As for how the authors treated the data: Because the immunoSEQ output included only junctional sequences and no quality scores, the filtering could not be the same as the filtering used for full-length reads. To assign V/J genes and CDR3, sequences were annotated using PyIR, a Python wrapper for IgBLAST v1.9, with IMGT germline references. Reads were filtered out if the reads had weak V/J assignments (E-value above 1e-6), no CDR3, stop codons, out-of-frame junctions, or ambiguous translated residues. A V3J clonotype was defined by an identical inferred V gene, J gene, and CDR3 amino acid sequence. Percentage overlap between repertoires was calculated by dividing the number of shared unique clonotypes by the size of the smaller repertoire. Three approaches were used to assess repertoire richness: RTK rarefaction, the Chao1 estimator, and Recon v2.1 estimates of unobserved clonotypes. Sourced from immuneACCESS, this table was stored by TCRdb with only in-frame sequences that have V and J called. A share of the clones is absent; for the studies checked, an unresolved V gene accounts for under half, and the remainder has no known explanation. V and J calls plus clone size are reproduced from that table; the DNA served to infer D and trimming. The sample yields over 400,000 clones; 81% were counted once. The ten largest account for roughly 13% of the sample.

Healthy HIV-negative adults with no recently reported acute infections or vaccinations were included as donors. Only Caucasian adults living in Nashville, Tennessee, USA were represented among the donors. For unsorted samples, approximately 89 million PBMCs were counted, and genomic DNA was extracted using the QIAamp DNA Blood Mini kit. Blood was collected by leukapheresis, and PBMCs were isolated by Ficoll-Histopaque density gradient centrifugation and then cryopreserved in liquid nitrogen vapor phase. The germline V gene sets CDR1 to SGHTA and CDR2 to FQGTGA. From its cysteine to its phenylalanine, the CDR3 spans 15 amino acids. Of the read, only the CDR3 DNA is kept; its 45 bases are in frame from base 1. At the junction V is shortened by 3 bases and J by 2 bases; bases outside the gene matches: 7. Worth noting for this clone: Its recognized antigen is unknown. No much larger clonotype is one base removed from it; base qualities were not supplied.

Material: PBMCs. The V gene is TRBV7-3 and the J gene is TRBJ2-7, with TRBD1 matching 7 junction bases. The clonotype was recovered from a woman aged 35 to 49 in good health. Some clones in this sample may be carry-over from other donors' samples. The CDR3 region: CASSFTGTDPYEQYF. The sequenced DNA is TGTGCCAGCAGCTTCACCGGGACAGATCCCTACGAGCAGTACTTC.